This T cell receptor (beta chain) was identified during a study of CD8+CD57+ T cells in acquired aplastic anemia (dated by TCRdb to 2017 to 2018). With regard to the full study: Extracted DNA from sorted CD4+ and CD8+ cells averaged around 3.3 ug, ranging from roughly 0.19 to 27.4 ug. CD8+CD57+ expansion was defined as a frequency above the mean frequency observed in healthy subjects.

Trimming accounts for 3 bases at V and 2 bases at J, while the number of junction bases matched to no gene is 0. The germline V gene yields SGHTA for CDR1 and FQGNSA for CDR2. Its CDR3 holds 15 amino acids, cysteine through phenylalanine. Of the read, only the CDR3 DNA is kept; its 45 bases are in frame from base 1. This clonotype is medium-sized (0.01 to 0.1%). What this receptor recognizes is not known. No base-level quality is on record; no much larger clone is a single base apart. The patients picked for sequencing were ones in whom flow cytometry had shown an expansion of CD8+CD57+ cells. All patients had severe acquired aplastic anemia diagnosed by International Study of Aplastic Anemia and Agranulocytosis and Camitta criteria. Patients had received no therapy at the time of blood sampling. The study deep-sequenced TCR repertoires of sorted CD4+ and CD8+ blood T cells from severe aplastic anemia patients and healthy subjects. Patients were enrolled under clinicaltrials.gov protocols 00001620, 01623167, 00001397, 00071045, 00081523 and 00961064 in the USA. Ficoll-Paque density gradient centrifugation was used to isolate peripheral blood mononuclear cells. Before DNA was extracted, CD4+ and CD8+ T cells were sorted using either FACS or magnetic beads.

Profiling of TCR beta VDJ combinations and CDR3 sequences used genomic DNA as the template. An Illumina HiSeq 2000 was the platform used for TCR repertoire sequencing. Under the source paper's analysis protocol: TRBV/TRBJ rearrangement plots, CDR3 size and DJ length profiles, and Simpson's diversity index were used to evaluate the repertoires. Whichever DNA sequence was most abundant in the deep sequencing data was defined as the immunodominant clone. CDR3 amino acid sequences were checked for sharing across subjects and were also compared against the VDJdb database and published repertoires. In-frame beta chains were kept once TCRdb had trimmed the public reads at Q25 with fastp and called clones with MiXCR. Each entry merges the rows of one CDR3 protein and shows their most common DNA and genes. The V and J calls and clone size come from TCRdb's table, not from the authors' own analysis. A total of about 160,000 distinct CDR3 sequences appear in this sample, under 55% of them only once. Clones ranked in the top ten supply roughly 2.8% of the sample.

General findings and caveats noted by the study authors: Patients and healthy controls showed no significant difference in CD8+ Simpson's diversity (P=0.060). About 30 CD8+ CDR3 sequences were found in both patients and controls but appeared to be highly expressed in patients and within the immunodominant clones of the patients.

The clonotype comes from a human donor with aplastic anemia. Recombination connected TRBV7-2 to TRBJ2-5, with 13 middle bases fitting TRBD2. The sequencing input was sorted CD4+, CD8+, or CD8+CD57+ T cells (not recorded which) from PBMCs. For the CDR3, the sequence is CASSLGLAGQETQYF. Here is the DNA: TGTGCCAGCAGCTTGGGACTAGCGGGACAAGAGACCCAGTACTTC.